The T cell receptor (beta chain) under discussion was sequenced for a study of blood T cell repertoires in COVID-19. The CDR3 spans 17 residues. V was pared by 5 bases and J by 2 bases, with 12 bases of the junction left unmatched. Germline V gives CDR1 SGDLS, CDR2 YYNGEE. Profiled with immunoSEQ multiplex PCR; TCRdb holds only in-frame clones, not every one. The sample has roughly 330,000 clones; more than 75% are singletons. This clone was picked up a small number of times. This rearrangement joins TRBV9 to TRBJ2-5; 10 positions agree with TRBD2. This receptor was obtained from a woman aged 45-60 years with acute or convalescent COVID-19. Sequencing input: peripheral blood. In nucleotides, the CDR3 is TGTGCCAGCAGTAGCGGGGGGAGGCTGGGGAGGCAAGAGACCCAGTACTTC. Amino acid sequence: CASSSGGRLGRQETQYF.